What follows are 26 T cell receptor beta chains derived from one specimen sequenced in a study of T cells after yellow fever vaccination. Each CDR3 protein gets one entry after TCRdb re-called the 5' RACE reads with MiXCR. Among 250,000 or so distinct CDR3 sequences listed, 6.5% to 8.5% were seen once. This sample comprised CD4+ T cells sorted from PBMCs, obtained 15 days after the yellow fever booster vaccination. The receptors were sampled from a man aged 25-40 years who received the YFV17D yellow fever vaccine.

In this sample, this clonotype turned up many times. The chain combines TRBV29-1 with TRBJ2-5; no clear D gene. V lost 6 bases, J lost 4 bases, and 15 bases lay in between. CDR1 and CDR2 (germline): SQVTM, ANQGSEA. The CDR3 is 13 amino acids. CDR3 in amino acids: CSVAISGVETQYF. The DNA for the CDR3 is TGCAGCGTCGCCATTAGTGGCGTAGAGACCCAGTACTTC.

This clonotype has at least ten counts. The chain combines TRBV11-2 with TRBJ2-1; D remains ambiguous. CDR3 size: 14 residues. From germline, CDR1 is SGHAT and CDR2 FQNNGV. Trimming shortened V by 1 base and J by 12 bases, and 16 bases separated the two germline ends. This CDR3 is CASSLAATSQLQFF. The DNA for the CDR3 is TGTGCCAGCAGCTTAGCGGCGACTTCGCAACTGCAGTTCTTC.

There are a few counts of this clonotype. The chain has TRBV20-1 and TRBJ1-2; D unresolved. The CDR3 contains 13 residues. Germline assignment: CDR1 DFQATT and CDR2 SNEGSKA (reference sequence). V dropped 7 bases and J dropped 0 bases, with 12 bases sitting between them. CDR3 nucleotide sequence: TGCAGTGTGGAAGTACGAGCTAACTATGGCTACACCTTC. It codes for CSVEVRANYGYTF.

This clonotype was detected many times. This chain connects TRBV3-1 to TRBJ2-2; 8 bases fit TRBD1. Germline lookup yields CDR1 LGHDT and CDR2 YNNKEL (reference sequence). The CDR3 is 14 residues long. V was pared by 4 bases and J by 4 bases, with 2 bases of the junction left unmatched. CDR3 nucleotides: TGTGCCAGCAGCCCAGGGGGCCTCACCGGGGAGCTGTTTTTT. Translation: CASSPGGLTGELFF.

This clonotype was observed a few times. The chain carries TRBV20-1 and TRBJ1-3; tentatively, D is TRBD1 (5 bases). Trimming stripped 2 bases from V and 7 bases from J, with 12 bases between. This CDR3 has 13 residues. Germline V gene sequence: CDR1 DFQATT, CDR2 SNEGSKA (reference sequence). The CDR3 DNA reads as TGCAGTGCTAGAAGGGGAGTTCAGAACACCATATATTTT. Translation: CSARRGVQNTIYF.

The chain links TRBV3-1 to TRBJ2-3, with 11 bases that match TRBD2. Germline V gives CDR1 LGHDT, CDR2 YNNKEL (reference sequence). The CDR3 spans 15 residues. Trimming at V came to 6 bases and at J to 4 bases, leaving 6 bases not matched to a gene. The CDR3 protein is CASRLAGVGADTQYF. For the CDR3, the DNA is TGTGCCAGCAGACTAGCGGGAGTTGGCGCAGATACGCAGTATTTT.

This clonotype was observed a handful of times. This CDR3 is CASSPGMDIQYF. Here the CDR3 DNA reads TGCGCCAGCAGCCCCGGGATGGACATTCAGTACTTC. The chain couples TRBV5-1 to TRBJ2-4; D might be TRBD2 (5 bases). Germline V CDR1 and CDR2: SGHRS, YFSETQ. This CDR3 has 12 residues. The V and J ends lost 4 bases and 8 bases respectively, with 10 bases between them.

The DNA for the CDR3 is TGTGCCAGCAGTTTATACAGCCAGAGCTCCTATAATTCACCCCTCCACTTT. The encoded protein is CASSLYSQSSYNSPLHF. The chain couples TRBV28 to TRBJ1-6; D unresolved. Germline V gives CDR1 MDHEN, CDR2 SYDVKM. The CDR3 covers 17 residues. With 1 base removed from V and 0 bases from J, the gap between germline ends came to 10 bases.

In this sample, this clonotype turned up many times. This CDR3 reads CASSLDRGRTDTQYF. DNA for the CDR3: TGCGCCAGCAGCTTGGACAGGGGGCGCACAGATACGCAGTATTTT. This chain links TRBV5-1 with TRBJ2-3, with 9 bases fitting TRBD1. There are 15 residues in the CDR3. Germline V gene sequence: CDR1 SGHRS, CDR2 YFSETQ. V shed 0 bases, J shed 1 base, and the junction held 0 bases outside the gene matches.

This clonotype was counted many times. V usage is TRBV18 and J usage is TRBJ1-2; D unresolved. The germline V gene has CDR1 KGHSH and CDR2 LQKENI. V lost 0 bases to trimming and J lost 8 bases, with 22 bases between them. The CDR3 length is 17 residues. The CDR3 sequence is CASSPPLELTSAGGYTF. CDR3 DNA: TGTGCCAGCTCACCACCGTTAGAGCTCACTTCTGCGGGAGGCTACACCTTC.

This clonotype was counted only a few times. The J gene is TRBJ1-2, the V gene TRBV12-3 or TRBV12-4; TRBD1 aligns across 7 bases. This CDR3 is 13 amino acids long. V was pared by 1 base and J by 10 bases, with 6 bases of the junction left unmatched. The CDR3 DNA is TGTGCCAGCAGTTTAGGGCCGGGGACAGCCTACACCTTC. Its protein is CASSLGPGTAYTF.

This clonotype was picked up many times. This chain connects TRBV7-2 to TRBJ2-3; possibly TRBD1 or TRBD2 for D (6 bases each). V was trimmed by 5 bases and J by 8 bases, leaving 14 bases between them. Germline V lookup: CDR1 SGHTA, CDR2 FQGNSA. The CDR3 spans 13 residues. In DNA, the CDR3 is TGTGCCAGCAGCCCGCGACTAGGGGGTACGCAGTATTTT. Its protein product is CASSPRLGGTQYF.

This chain links TRBV15 with TRBJ2-1; tentatively, D is TRBD1 or TRBD2 (5 bases each). CDR1 is LNHNV and CDR2 is YYDKDF in the germline V gene (reference sequence). The CDR3 extends over 13 amino acids. Trimming took 1 base from V and 10 from J, leaving 11 bases between them. CDR3 residues: CATSRGGNREQFF. In DNA, the CDR3 is TGTGCCACCAGCAGAGGGGGGAACCGGGAGCAGTTCTTC. Variable domain in full (rest from reference TRBV15 and TRBJ2-1): DAMVIQNPRYQVTQFGKPVTLSCSQTLNHNVMYWYQQKSSQAPKLLFHYYDKDFNNEADTPDNFQSRRPNTSFCFLDIRSPGLGDTAMYLCATSRGGNREQFFGPGTRLTVL.

This clonotype was seen repeatedly, ten times or more. The chain couples TRBV15 to TRBJ1-2; the D gene is possibly TRBD1 (6 bases). CDR1 and CDR2 (germline): LNHNV, YYDKDF (reference sequence). Trimming removed 5 bases from V and 8 bases from J, with 21 bases in between. This CDR3 has 15 residues. CDR3 sequence reads: CATSDLGGKSWGYTF. The CDR3 nucleotides read TGTGCCACCAGCGACCTCGGGGGCAAGTCCTGGGGCTACACCTTC.

In its sample, this clonotype was seen a few times. The chain couples TRBV6-1 to TRBJ2-1; 9 bases are a match to TRBD1. With 5 bases clipped from V and 3 bases from J, the junction kept 5 bases outside the gene matches. Germline CDR1 reads MNHNS; CDR2 reads SASEGT. CDR3 length equals 15 residues. In DNA form, the CDR3 reads TGTGCCAGCAGTCGACCGGGACAGGGCTACAATGAGCAGTTCTTC. Translating it yields CASSRPGQGYNEQFF.

V is TRBV6-1 and J is TRBJ2-3, with D possibly TRBD1 on 8 matching bases. Trimming removed 5 bases from V and 3 bases from J, with 15 bases in between. The CDR3 loop spans 15 amino acids. Germline V gives CDR1 MNHNS, CDR2 SASEGT. CDR3: CASSQGQGGTDTQYF. The CDR3 nucleotides are TGTGCCAGCAGTCAAGGACAGGGAGGGACAGATACGCAGTATTTT.

The table lists this clonotype with a few counts. V gene TRBV9 combines with J gene TRBJ2-1; the match to TRBD2 covers 7 bases. The V gene end was trimmed by 4 bases and the J gene end by 9 bases; junction bases not matched to a gene: 13. CDR1 is SGDLS, CDR2 YYNGEE, per germline. The CDR3 length is 15 residues. In DNA, the CDR3 is TGTGCCAGCAGCCCCCAATTGCGGGAGTATAGTGAGCAGTTCTTC. This gives the protein CASSPQLREYSEQFF. Drawing the rest from reference TRBV9 and TRBJ2-1, the complete variable domain is DSGVTQTPKHLITATGQRVTLRCSPRSGDLSVYWYQQSLDQGLQFLIQYYNGEERAKGNILERFSAQQFPDLHSELNLSSLELGDSALYFCASSPQLREYSEQFFGPGTRLTVL.

This clonotype was detected a few times. V usage is TRBV24-1 and J usage is TRBJ2-1; a possible D gene is TRBD2 (5 bases). The CDR3 consists of 12 residues. V lost 5 bases and J 9 bases, leaving 10 bases between the germline ends. Germline CDR1 and CDR2: KGHDR and SFDVKD. CDR3 coding DNA: TGTGCCACCAGTGCCGGGGTTGGTGAGCAGTTCTTC. Translation: CATSAGVGEQFF.

In its sample, this clonotype was seen many times. The J gene is TRBJ2-7, the V gene TRBV7-2; D is uncertain. The V end lost 1 base, the J end lost 7 bases, and 5 bases lay between the germline ends. Germline CDR1 and CDR2: SGHTA and FQGNSA. The CDR3 is made up of 11 amino acids. In nucleotides, the CDR3 is TGTGCCAGCAGCTTAGTTGGGGAGCAGTACTTC. It translates to CASSLVGEQYF.

The rearrangement joins TRBV6-2 or TRBV6-3 to TRBJ2-7, with 8 bases identical to TRBD1. CDR1 and CDR2 from the germline V gene are MNHEY and SVGEGT. CDR3 length: 16 residues. J gave up 2 bases and V 2 bases, and 8 bases lay outside the gene matches. The CDR3 sequence is CASSYGGDRWTYEQYF. CDR3 coding DNA: TGTGCCAGCAGTTACGGTGGGGACAGGTGGACCTACGAGCAGTACTTC.

The chain carries TRBV5-1 and TRBJ2-1, with 10 bases fitting TRBD1. CDR3 length: 16 residues. The junction had 10 bases not matched to a gene; V was cut back by 4 bases and J by 6 bases. Germline assignment: CDR1 SGHRS and CDR2 YFSETQ. CDR3 coding DNA: TGCGCCAGCAGCGCGATACGAGGGACAGGGGTCAATGAGCAGTTCTTC. This gives the protein CASSAIRGTGVNEQFF. The full variable domain, its missing parts supplied by reference TRBV5-1 and TRBJ2-1, is KAGVTQTPRYLIKTRGQQVTLSCSPISGHRSVSWYQQTPGQGLQFLFEYFSETQRNKGNFPGRFSGRQFSNSRSEMNVSTLELGDSALYLCASSAIRGTGVNEQFFGPGTRLTVL.

J is TRBJ2-2 and V is TRBV5-1; no clear D gene. Germline CDR1 is SGHRS and CDR2 is YFSETQ. This CDR3 has 15 amino acids. Trimming removed 2 bases at V and 4 bases at J, with 12 bases between. The CDR3 reads CASSFFQVSTGELFF. CDR3 nucleotide sequence: TGCGCCAGCAGCTTTTTCCAGGTATCCACCGGGGAGCTGTTTTTT.

The rearrangement joins TRBV29-1 to TRBJ2-2; D is uncertain. V lost 0 bases to trimming and J lost 1 base, with 9 bases between them. The CDR3 runs 15 residues. CDR1 is SQVTM, CDR2 ANQGSEA, per germline. CDR3 sequence (DNA): TGCAGCGTTGAAGATAGGAGCCTGAACACCGGGGAGCTGTTTTTT. Translated, it gives CSVEDRSLNTGELFF.

This chain links TRBV7-9 with TRBJ2-7; no firm D call. Trimming took off 0 bases at V and 2 bases at J, with 8 bases between the two ends. This CDR3 region has 14 residues. The germline V gene has CDR1 SEHNR and CDR2 FQNEAQ (reference sequence). Here the CDR3 DNA reads TGTGCCAGCAGCTTAGCGGAAGCAACCTACGAGCAGTACTTC. Translated, it gives CASSLAEATYEQYF.

V usage is TRBV7-2 and J usage is TRBJ1-5; weak D call: TRBD1 (5 bases). The germline V gene encodes CDR1 SGHTA and CDR2 FQGNSA. The germline V and J ends were trimmed by 7 bases and 5 bases, with 9 bases remaining between them. CDR3 length equals 12 residues. This CDR3 reads CASMGGDQPQHF. CDR3 DNA sequence: TGTGCCAGCATGGGGGGGGATCAGCCCCAGCATTTT.

Ten or more counts support this clonotype. The V call is TRBV29-1, the J call TRBJ2-6; D is undetermined. The germline gives CDR1 SQVTM, CDR2 ANQGSEA. CDR3 length equals 14 residues. V lost 7 bases and J 0 bases, leaving 10 bases between the germline ends. The CDR3 here is CSARTPSGANVLTF. CDR3 coding DNA: TGCAGCGCCCGAACGCCCTCTGGGGCCAACGTCCTGACTTTC.